This T cell receptor (beta chain) was observed in a study of blood T cell repertoires in COVID-19 (dated by TCRdb to about 2020). Broadly, across the study: Samples covering the acute and convalescent phases of COVID-19 were provided by collaborators in the United States, Italy and Spain. The prospective study material was composed of cDNA or gDNA derived from T cells, B-cell-depleted T cells, or PBMCs. The dataset comprised deeply sampled blood TCRbeta repertoires from subjects exposed to, actively infected with, or recovered from COVID-19. A freely available public database, intended as a resource for researchers studying the immune response to SARS-CoV-2, is where the repertoires were released. The samples were drawn from two sources: the first 160 participants of the ongoing ImmuneRACE study, and 1,254 subjects contributed by 6 global collaborators. The sample metadata nearly always contained a de-identified subject ID, COVID-19 status, age in years and sex. Where available, HLA class I and class II types were taken from metadata supplied by the sample provider and were not determined by assay-based typing.

Notes on this clone: Its antigen is not yet known. The input lacks base qualities; no much larger clone sits a single base away.

Collaborating institutions collected whole blood in K2EDTA tubes following their own protocols. For TCRbeta analysis, collaborator samples were shipped as frozen whole blood, as isolated PBMCs, or as DNA extracted from either sample type. The germline ends are 11 bases apart after V is trimmed by 6 bases and J by 3 bases. Its CDR3 holds 13 amino acids, cysteine through phenylalanine. Solely the CDR3 DNA is kept, with 39 bases framed from the first base. In the germline V gene, CDR1 corresponds to KGHSH and CDR2 to LQKENI. The immunoSEQ Assay, a bias-controlled multiplex PCR, was used to amplify TCRbeta CDR3 regions from genomic DNA. Per the original workflow: The number of nucleated cells in each sample was estimated by amplification of reference gene primers within the assay. To quantify the absolute abundance of each unique TCRbeta CDR3 rearrangement, sequence reads were collapsed and filtered. Productive Simpson clonality was computed per sample as the square root of Simpson's diversity index over productive rearrangements. TCRdb took this table from immuneACCESS and kept in-frame rearrangements with V and J called. Such tables lack part of the clones; where checked against another copy, unresolved V genes explain under half of the gap, and the rest is unexplained. That table supplies the V and J calls and clone size; D and trimming were determined from the DNA. The sample table shows roughly 200,000 clones, and roughly 85% are seen once. The top ten clones comprise just under 8.5% of the sample.

Overall results and qualifications from the work: How much clinical and demographic metadata was included differed by source and by participant, and the metadata was provided uncurated.

The sample was peripheral blood. The origin of this receptor is a woman aged 55 to 70 with acute or convalescent COVID-19. This receptor chain uses TRBV18 and TRBJ1-1; the best D guess is TRBD1, with 5 bases matching. The CDR3 amino acid sequence is: CASSHDSYTEAFF. The DNA is as follows: TGTGCCAGCTCCCACGACAGCTACACTGAAGCTTTCTTT.